A selection of T cell receptor beta chains follows, all from one sample in a study of T cell responses to AZD1222 COVID-19 vaccine. This table comes from immunoSEQ multiplex PCR, and its TCRdb copy is limited to in-frame clones, with some not included. The sample carries 130,000 to 150,000 clones, 91% recorded once. The sample here was peripheral blood, taken on day 0 of AZD1222 vaccination. These receptors were obtained from an adult in good health. The CDR3 runs from the conserved cysteine through the conserved F or W. Each record gives: clone size, J gene, V gene, CDR3 length, D gene, CDR3 DNA, CDR3 protein. D genes are given only for firm matches. Some rows mark clone size as missing; the rest say once, few, many or name a class of expanded clone.

few | TRBJ2-5 | TRBV6-4 | 14 | TRBD1 | TGTGCCAGCAGTCCGACAGGGGGCGCAGAGACCCAGTACTTC | CASSPTGGAETQYF
- | TRBJ2-1 | TRBV14 | 15 | TRBD2 | TGTGCCAGCAGCAACCGACTAGCGGCTTACAATGAGCAGTTCTTC | CASSNRLAAYNEQFF
- | TRBJ1-2 | TRBV5-6 | 13 | - | TGTGCCAGCAGCTTGTTGGCAACTTATGGCTACACCTTC | CASSLLATYGYTF
few | TRBJ2-5 | TRBV6-5 | 12 | - | TGTGCCAGCAGTTACGGGGGGGAGACCCAGTACTTC | CASSYGGETQYF
once | TRBJ1-2 | TRBV2 | 15 | TRBD1 | TGTGCCAGCAGTGAAGCGACAGGGGTAGGCTATGGCTACACCTTC | CASSEATGVGYGYTF
- | TRBJ2-7 | TRBV3-1/TRBV3-2 | 14 | TRBD1 | TGTGCCAGCAGCCAAGCTGGGACAGGCTACGAGCAGTACTTC | CASSQAGTGYEQYF
- | TRBJ2-7 | TRBV6-5 | 13 | TRBD2 | TGTGCCAGCAAAGGACTAGCCCACTACGAGCAGTACTTC | CASKGLAHYEQYF
- | TRBJ2-7 | TRBV11-2 | 15 | - | TGTGCCAGCAGTCAGGGGCTAGCAAGTCCGTACGAGCAGTACTTC | CASSQGLASPYEQYF
- | TRBJ2-7 | TRBV6-1 | 15 | TRBD1 | TGTGCCAGCAGTGAAGCTTTGGGACAGGGCTACGAGCAGTACTTC | CASSEALGQGYEQYF
once | TRBJ2-7 | TRBV7-2 | 15 | - | TGTGCCAGCAGCTTAGCGCTTGGGGGGACCTACGAGCAGTACTTC | CASSLALGGTYEQYF
- | TRBJ1-1 | TRBV19 | 16 | TRBD1 | TGTGCCAGTAGTGTCCACAGGGGGCTCGGGAACACTGAAGCTTTCTTT | CASSVHRGLGNTEAFF
- | TRBJ2-1 | TRBV6-2/TRBV6-3 | 16 | TRBD1 | TGTGCCAGCAGTCACCCACAGGGGGCGGTTTACAATGAGCAGTTCTTC | CASSHPQGAVYNEQFF
- | TRBJ2-2 | TRBV5-1 | 14 | - | TGCGCCAGCAGCTTGCCAGGGGACACCGGGGAGCTGTTTTTT | CASSLPGDTGELFF
- | TRBJ2-7 | TRBV11-2 | 17 | TRBD2 | TGTGCCAGCAGCTTAGGTAGCGGGGGCTTGAGGGCATACGAGCAGTACTTC | CASSLGSGGLRAYEQYF
- | TRBJ1-3 | TRBV12-3/TRBV12-4 | 12 | - | TGTGCCAGCAGTGCCGGGGGAAACACCATATATTTT | CASSAGGNTIYF
- | TRBJ2-2 | TRBV7-2 | 13 | - | TGTGCCAGCAGGGCCACATCTGCCGGGGAGCTGTTTTTT | CASRATSAGELFF